A single sample is the source of the 18 T cell receptor gamma chains below, sequenced in a study of gamma-delta T cells after stem cell transplantation. TCRdb redid the clone calls on the RT-PCR reads with CATT. The sample contains about 1,200 gamma-chain clones, about 82% of which appear only once. Sequenced input: gamma-delta T cells. These receptors came from a human donor. It is not recorded whose cells these are; they may come from a transplant donor.

The rearrangement uses TRGV5 and TRGJ1 or TRGJ2. Because TCRdb records no J gene, it was assigned here through a match of the DNA to germline. There are 13 residues in the CDR3. The V segment lost 3 bases and the J segment 1 base; nucleotides outside the gene matches: 3. Germline assignment: CDR1 VINAFY and CDR2 YDVSNSKD. The CDR3 protein is CATWDGNYYKKLF. CDR3 DNA: TGTGCCACCTGGGACGGAAATTATTATAAGAAACTCTTT.

The CDR3 DNA sequence: TGTGCCACCTGGGAAAGTGATTGGATCAAGACGTTT. The encoded protein is CATWESDWIKTF. The chain couples TRGV5 to TRGJP2. The J gene was not available in TCRdb and was assigned here by matching the DNA to germline segments. The CDR3 contains 12 residues. V lost 4 bases, J lost 5 bases, and 1 base stayed unmatched. The V gene's germline CDR1 is VINAFY and CDR2 YDVSNSKD.

The chain links TRGV4 to TRGJ1 or TRGJ2. The J gene, not given by TCRdb, was assigned here from a germline match of the nucleotide sequence. The CDR3 covers 12 residues. V shed 3 bases and J 6 bases; nucleotides not matched to a gene: 5. Germline values: CDR1 EGSTGY, CDR2 YDSYTSSV. Written as DNA, the CDR3 is TGTGCCACCTGGGATACTGGTTATAAGAAACTCTTT. The encoded protein is CATWDTGYKKLF.

The chain recombines TRGV9 with TRGJ1 or TRGJ2. In the absence of a J gene in TCRdb, the DNA was matched to germline to assign it here. This CDR3 is built from 13 residues. J lost 3 bases, V lost 4 bases, and 6 bases had no gene match. Germline V gene lookup returns CDR1 GITISATS and CDR2 ISYDGTV (reference sequence). Here the CDR3 reads CALWEPVYYKKLF. Here the CDR3 DNA reads TGTGCCTTGTGGGAACCCGTTTATTATAAGAAACTCTTT.

For the CDR3, the DNA is TGTGCCACCTGGGACAGGCGAGATAAGAAACTCTTT. Amino acids: CATWDRRDKKLF. The genes are TRGV5 and TRGJ1 or TRGJ2. TCRdb leaves out the J gene; it was filled in here by matching the DNA to germline. Germline trimming cut 0 bases from V and 8 bases from J; bases unmatched to any gene: 4. The length of the CDR3 is 12 residues. The germline V gene encodes CDR1 VINAFY and CDR2 YDVSNSKD.

V is TRGV2 and J is TRGJ1 or TRGJ2. The J gene comes from matching the DNA to germline here; TCRdb lacks it. Trimming removed 0 bases from V and 9 bases from J; junction bases left unmatched: 8. Germline CDR1 reads EGSNGY; CDR2 reads YDSYNSKV. CDR3 length equals 13 residues. CDR3 amino acids: CATWDGLYGKKLF. CDR3 bases: TGTGCCACCTGGGACGGGCTTTACGGTAAGAAACTCTTT.

The gene calls are TRGV5 and TRGJ1 or TRGJ2. As TCRdb names no J gene, one was assigned here on the basis of a DNA match to germline. J gave up 6 bases and V 3 bases, and 5 bases lay outside the gene matches. Germline assignment: CDR1 VINAFY and CDR2 YDVSNSKD. CDR3 length: 12 amino acids. CDR3: CATWDLGYKKLF. CDR3 nucleotide sequence: TGTGCCACCTGGGACTTAGGTTATAAGAAACTCTTT.

V gene TRGV8 combines with J gene TRGJ1 or TRGJ2. This CDR3 is built from 12 residues. Per germline, CDR1 VENAVY and CDR2 YDSYNSRV. After removal of 4 bases from V and 3 bases from J, the junction contained 3 bases not matched to a gene. CDR3 nucleotide sequence: TGTGCCACCTGGGACGTTTATTATAAGAAACTCTTT. This gives the protein CATWDVYYKKLF.

This rearrangement joins TRGV2 to TRGJ1 or TRGJ2. In the absence of a J gene in TCRdb, the DNA was matched to germline to assign it here. The J segment lost 11 bases and the V segment lost 0 bases, leaving 7 bases of the junction unmatched. The CDR3 is 12 residues long. The germline V gene encodes CDR1 EGSNGY and CDR2 YDSYNSKV. The CDR3 coding sequence is TGTGCCACCTGGGACGGGCTCGTGGAGAAACTCTTT. As protein: CATWDGLVEKLF.

CDR3: CALWEGLGSHYYKKLF. CDR3 DNA: TGTGCCTTGTGGGAGGGGCTAGGATCCCATTATTATAAGAAACTCTTT. The rearrangement uses TRGV9 and TRGJ1 or TRGJ2. The J gene, not given by TCRdb, was assigned here from a germline match of the nucleotide sequence. CDR1 is GITISATS and CDR2 is ISYDGTV in the germline V gene (reference sequence). CDR3 size: 16 residues. Germline trimming cut 2 bases from V and 2 bases from J; bases unmatched to any gene: 12.

The chain recombines TRGV9 with TRGJ1 or TRGJ2. The V gene's germline CDR1 is GITISATS and CDR2 ISYDGTV (reference sequence). The junction had 3 bases not matched to a gene; V was cut back by 2 bases and J by 2 bases. This CDR3 is 13 amino acids long. The CDR3 spells CALWEEYYYKKLF. CDR3 nucleotides: TGTGCCTTGTGGGAGGAATATTATTATAAGAAACTCTTT.

The chain carries TRGV9 and TRGJ1 or TRGJ2. The J gene, absent from TCRdb, was called here by matching the DNA to germline. V shed 6 bases and J 8 bases; nucleotides not matched to a gene: 7. CDR1 and CDR2 (germline): GITISATS, ISYDGTV (reference sequence). This CDR3 spans 11 amino acids. The CDR3 is CALWRKNKKLF. In nucleotides, the CDR3 is TGTGCCTTGTGGCGGAAAAATAAGAAACTCTTT.

In DNA form, the CDR3 reads TGTGCCACCTGGTTCTCGAATTATTATAAGAAACTCTTT. Its translation: CATWFSNYYKKLF. The chain uses TRGV4 and TRGJ1 or TRGJ2. Since TCRdb gives no J gene, matching the DNA to germline was used here to assign it. Germline V gene data show CDR1 as EGSTGY and CDR2 as YDSYTSSV. The CDR3 has 13 amino acids. After removal of 6 bases from V and 0 bases from J, the junction contained 5 bases not matched to a gene.

The chain uses TRGV3 and TRGJ1 or TRGJ2. No J segment appears in TCRdb, so it was assigned here by matching the sequence to germline. The CDR3 extends over 13 amino acids. J was trimmed by 3 bases and V by 9 bases; bases with no gene match: 11. Germline lookup yields CDR1 VTNTFY and CDR2 YDVSTARD (reference sequence). The CDR3 sequence is CATGGEPYYKKLF. CDR3 DNA sequence: TGTGCCACCGGCGGAGAACCTTATTATAAGAAACTCTTT.

No J gene call was made, and the V gene is TRGV9. CDR3 length: 12 amino acids. CDR1 GITISATS and CDR2 ISYDGTV come from the germline V gene (reference sequence). The chain's CDR3 is CALWEVRILVLF. CDR3 in DNA: TGTGCCTTGTGGGAGGTGCGTATCTTGGTACTCTTT.

Note on this clone: Other DNA sequences in the same sample also yield this CDR3. This rearrangement joins TRGV9 to TRGJP. Here the J gene came from matching the DNA to germline, since TCRdb omits it. The CDR3 is 16 residues long. Per germline, CDR1 GITISATS and CDR2 ISYDGTV (reference sequence). Trimming removed 0 bases from V and 7 bases from J; junction bases left unmatched: 3. Here the CDR3 reads CALWEVEELGKKIKVF. CDR3 DNA: TGTGCCTTGTGGGAGGTGGAGGAGTTGGGCAAAAAAATCAAGGTATTT.

This clone was counted only a few times. The rearrangement uses TRGV5 and TRGJ1 or TRGJ2. This CDR3 has 11 residues. In germline, CDR1 is VINAFY, CDR2 YDVSNSKD. Germline trimming cut 3 bases from V and 8 bases from J; bases unmatched to any gene: 4. CDR3 nucleotides: TGTGCCACCTGGGACGGGGATAAGAAACTCTTT. Its translation: CATWDGDKKLF.

The J gene is TRGJ1 or TRGJ2, the V gene TRGV9. TCRdb leaves out the J gene; it was filled in here by matching the DNA to germline. Trimming cost V 2 bases and J 3 bases; bases outside gene matches: 10. The CDR3 extends over 15 amino acids. CDR1 and CDR2 from the germline V gene are GITISATS and ISYDGTV (reference sequence). The CDR3 DNA sequence: TGTGCCTTGTGGGAGGGACCCCCGGGTTATTATAAGAAACTCTTT. Translation: CALWEGPPGYYKKLF.